The 10 T cell receptor beta chains reported below all come from one sample, sequenced in a study of beta chain features in type 1 diabetes. All of the isolated RNA was reverse transcribed, so expressed TCRB transcripts were sequenced. The method was immunoSEQ multiplex PCR; TCRdb's version includes in-frame clones alone and lacks a portion of them. The table has roughly 450,000 clones, 14% seen once; the top ten hold approximately 0.038%. The sample comprised naive CD4+ T cells from blood. The receptor source for this set is a man aged 30 to 45 in good health.

The gene calls are TRBV15 and TRBJ2-4; 10 nucleotides align to TRBD2. The length of the CDR3 is 17 residues. Per the germline V gene, CDR1 is LNHNV and CDR2 is YYDKDF (reference sequence). V shed 0 bases and J 0 bases; nucleotides not matched to a gene: 2. The DNA for the CDR3 is TGTGCCACCAGCAGAGAAGCGGGAGGGCTAGCCAAAAACATTCAGTACTTC. Its translation: CATSREAGGLAKNIQYF.

This clone was seen a handful of times. The chain has TRBV11-2 and TRBJ2-7; D unclear. Per germline, CDR1 SGHAT and CDR2 FQNNGV. V was clipped by 1 base and J by 5 bases, with 9 bases between them. The CDR3 has 13 residues. The CDR3 coding sequence is TGTGCCAGCAGCTTAGTCGATTCGCACGAGCAGTACTTC. Translation gives CASSLVDSHEQYF.

The chain combines TRBV25-1 with TRBJ2-3; D is unresolved. Trimming took 4 bases from V and 3 from J, leaving 11 bases between them. Germline V gene sequence: CDR1 MGHDK, CDR2 SYGVNS. The CDR3 is 14 residues long. CDR3 loop: CASSGLDGTDTQYF. CDR3 DNA sequence: TGTGCCAGCAGTGGACTGGACGGAACAGATACGCAGTATTTT.

Only one count was recorded for this clone. The same CDR3 is also encoded by other DNA sequences in this sample. This chain connects TRBV7-2 to TRBJ2-7; 8 nucleotides align to TRBD1. Germline V gives CDR1 SGHTA, CDR2 FQGNSA. The CDR3 has 14 residues. Trimming at V came to 0 bases and at J to 3 bases, leaving 1 base not matched to a gene. The CDR3 region has the DNA TGTGCCAGCAGCTTAGCTGGACAGGGCTACGAGCAGTACTTC. Protein sequence: CASSLAGQGYEQYF.

In its sample, this clone was seen a few times. The CDR3 DNA sequence: TGTGCCAGCAGTTACATCGGACAGGGAAGGGGTGAAGCTTTCTTT. This encodes CASSYIGQGRGEAFF. The chain has TRBV6-6 and TRBJ1-1, with 8 bases fitting TRBD1. V dropped 2 bases and J dropped 7; count of bases not matched to a gene: 9. Germline V lookup: CDR1 MNHNY, CDR2 SVGAGI (reference sequence). This CDR3 spans 15 amino acids.

This chain links TRBV6-5 with TRBJ2-7, with TRBD1 identical over 8 bases. Germline V lookup: CDR1 MNHEY, CDR2 SVGAGI. This CDR3 region has 14 residues. V dropped 2 bases and J dropped 6; count of bases not matched to a gene: 6. The chain's CDR3 is CASSYSRGQSEQYF. The DNA of the CDR3 is TGTGCCAGCAGTTACAGCAGGGGGCAAAGCGAGCAGTACTTC.

The J gene is TRBJ1-2, the V gene TRBV30; D possibly corresponds to TRBD1 (5 bases). Trimming took off 3 bases at V and 0 bases at J, with 23 bases between the two ends. Germline CDR1 and CDR2: GTSNPN and SVGIG (reference sequence). This CDR3 is 18 amino acids long. The CDR3 nucleotides read TGTGCCTGGAGCATCCCGCCTTACGGTCGGGGCTCTAACTATGGCTACACCTTC. This translates into CAWSIPPYGRGSNYGYTF.

The CDR3 loop reads CASSLGQIRPGYGYTF. The CDR3 bases are TGTGCCAGCAGCCTCGGACAGATCCGACCTGGTTATGGCTACACCTTC. The chain links TRBV7-2 to TRBJ1-2; D might be TRBD1 (6 bases). The germline CDR1 and CDR2 sequences are SGHTA and FQGNSA. Trimming left V 5 bases short and J 5 bases short, with 21 bases between. The CDR3 loop spans 16 amino acids. The variable domain in full, completed from reference TRBV7-2 and TRBJ1-2, reads GAGVSQSPSNKVTEKGKDVELRCDPISGHTALYWYRQSLGQGLEFLIYFQGNSAPDKSGLPSDRFSAERTGGSVSTLTIQRTQQEDSAVYLCASSLGQIRPGYGYTFGSGTRLTVV.

To note about this clone: One junction end disagrees with the germline gene, perhaps due to a read error. The chain combines TRBV9 with TRBJ2-3; 8 positions match TRBD2. This CDR3 spans 15 amino acids. CDR1 and CDR2 from the germline V gene are SGDLS and YYNGEE. The CDR3 region has the DNA TGTGCCAGCACCCCAAAAGCGGGAGAAATGGATATGCAGTATTTT. It specifies CASTPKAGEMDMQYF.

The V and J genes are TRBV9 and TRBJ2-5; 7 nucleotides align to TRBD1. The J segment lost 5 bases and the V segment lost 3 bases, leaving 10 bases of the junction unmatched. The CDR3 contains 15 residues. Germline assignment: CDR1 SGDLS and CDR2 YYNGEE. CDR3 loop: CASSGTTGEWETQYF. The DNA for the CDR3 is TGTGCCAGCAGCGGAACAACAGGGGAGTGGGAGACCCAGTACTTC. The full variable domain, completed using reference TRBV9 and TRBJ2-5, is DSGVTQTPKHLITATGQRVTLRCSPRSGDLSVYWYQQSLDQGLQFLIQYYNGEERAKGNILERFSAQQFPDLHSELNLSSLELGDSALYFCASSGTTGEWETQYFGPGTRLLVL.